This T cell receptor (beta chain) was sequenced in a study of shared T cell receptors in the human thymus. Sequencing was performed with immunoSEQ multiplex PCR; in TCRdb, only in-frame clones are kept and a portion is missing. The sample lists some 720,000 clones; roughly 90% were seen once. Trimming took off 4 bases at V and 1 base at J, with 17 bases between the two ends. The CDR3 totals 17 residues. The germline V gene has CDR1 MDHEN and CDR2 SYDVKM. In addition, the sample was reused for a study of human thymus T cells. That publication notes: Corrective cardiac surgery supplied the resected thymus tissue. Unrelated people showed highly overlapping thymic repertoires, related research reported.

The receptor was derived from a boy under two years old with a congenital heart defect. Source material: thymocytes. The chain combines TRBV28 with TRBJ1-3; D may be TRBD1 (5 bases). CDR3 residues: CASSYPWTGLSGNTIYF. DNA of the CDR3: TGTGCCAGCAGTTACCCCTGGACGGGACTTTCTGGAAACACCATATATTTT. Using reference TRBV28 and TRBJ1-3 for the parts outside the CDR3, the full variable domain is DVKVTQSSRYLVKRTGEKVFLECVQDMDHENMFWYRQDPGLGLRLIYFSYDVKMKEKGDIPEGYSVSREKKERFSLILESASTNQTSMYLCASSYPWTGLSGNTIYFGEGSWLTVV.